This T cell receptor (beta chain) was recorded in a study of technical replicates of blood from several donors. The junction had 6 bases not matched to a gene; V was cut back by 3 bases and J by 4 bases. The CDR3 contains 14 residues. Germline values: CDR1 SGHTA, CDR2 FQGNSA. Assay: immunoSEQ multiplex PCR; the TCRdb copy retains only in-frame clones and omits some. Of fewer than 85,000 clones in the sample, roughly 94% were seen once. The chain carries TRBV7-2 and TRBJ2-7; 7 positions match TRBD2. This clonotype was sampled from a human donor in good health. The source material was T cells isolated from PBMCs. The chain's CDR3 is CASSFWGRAYEQYF. CDR3 bases: TGTGCCAGCAGCTTTTGGGGGAGGGCATACGAGCAGTACTTC.